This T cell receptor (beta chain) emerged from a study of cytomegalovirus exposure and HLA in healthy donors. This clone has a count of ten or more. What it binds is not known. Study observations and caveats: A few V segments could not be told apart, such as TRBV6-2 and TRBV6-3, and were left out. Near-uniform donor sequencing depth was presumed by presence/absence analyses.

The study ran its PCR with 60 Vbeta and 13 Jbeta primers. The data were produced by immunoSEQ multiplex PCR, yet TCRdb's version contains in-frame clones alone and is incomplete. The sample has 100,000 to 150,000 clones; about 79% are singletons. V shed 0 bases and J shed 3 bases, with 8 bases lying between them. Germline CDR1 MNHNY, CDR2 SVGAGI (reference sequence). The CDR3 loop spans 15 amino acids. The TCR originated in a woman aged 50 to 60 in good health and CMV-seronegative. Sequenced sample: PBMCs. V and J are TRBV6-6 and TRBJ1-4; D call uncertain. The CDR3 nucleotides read TGTGCCAGCAGTTACTCTTCCCCTTCTAATGAAAAACTGTTTTTT. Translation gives CASSYSSPSNEKLFF.